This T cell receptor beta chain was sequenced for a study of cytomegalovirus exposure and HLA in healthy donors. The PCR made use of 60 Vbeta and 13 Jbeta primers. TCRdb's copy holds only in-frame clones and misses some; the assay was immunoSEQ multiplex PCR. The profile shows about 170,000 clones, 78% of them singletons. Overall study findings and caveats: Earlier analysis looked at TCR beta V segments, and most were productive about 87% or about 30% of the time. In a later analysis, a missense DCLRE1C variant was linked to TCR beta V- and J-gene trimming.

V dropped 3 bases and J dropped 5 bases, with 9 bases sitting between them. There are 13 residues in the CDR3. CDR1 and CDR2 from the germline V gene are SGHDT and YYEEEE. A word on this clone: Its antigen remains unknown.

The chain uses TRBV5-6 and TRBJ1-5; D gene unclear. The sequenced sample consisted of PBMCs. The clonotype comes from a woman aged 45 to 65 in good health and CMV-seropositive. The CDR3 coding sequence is TGTGCCAGCAGCTCTCAGTATGATCAGCCCCAGCATTTT. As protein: CASSSQYDQPQHF.